The 8 T cell receptor beta chains reported below all come from one sample, sequenced in a study of cytomegalovirus exposure and HLA in healthy donors. Both 60 Vbeta primers and 13 Jbeta primers went into the PCR. TCRdb's copy holds only in-frame clones and misses some; the assay was immunoSEQ multiplex PCR. The sample carries over 30,000 clones, over 60% recorded once. The material sequenced was PBMCs. Receptors originate from a man in his forties in good health and CMV-seropositive.

This rearrangement joins TRBV20-1 to TRBJ1-1; D unresolved. V lost 1 base and J 11 bases, leaving 11 bases between the germline ends. This CDR3 is 11 amino acids long. Germline V lookup: CDR1 DFQATT, CDR2 SNEGSKA (reference sequence). The CDR3 loop is CSARGPWEAFF. CDR3 in DNA: TGCAGTGCTAGAGGGCCTTGGGAGGCTTTCTTT.

The chain couples TRBV7-2 to TRBJ1-4, with a tentative D call TRBD1 (6 bases). The CDR3 loop spans 15 amino acids. Germline lookup yields CDR1 SGHTA and CDR2 FQGNSA. V lost 8 bases to trimming and J lost 2 bases, with 15 bases between them. CDR3 sequence: CASGKKTGTNEKLFF. The CDR3 nucleotides are TGTGCCAGCGGCAAAAAAACAGGGACTAATGAAAAACTGTTTTTT.

The gene calls are TRBV30 and TRBJ2-4, with TRBD1 matching over 8 bases. From germline, CDR1 is GTSNPN and CDR2 SVGIG (reference sequence). The CDR3 totals 18 residues. J was trimmed by 4 bases and V by 4 bases; bases with no gene match: 18. CDR3 sequence (DNA): TGTGCCTGGAATGTGCGGGCCTCGGGCAGGGGGCCTAAAAACATTCAGTACTTC. Residues: CAWNVRASGRGPKNIQYF.

The chain has TRBV19 and TRBJ1-5; TRBD1 matches 7 bases. Germline CDR1 is LNHDA and CDR2 is SQIVND (reference sequence). The J segment lost 6 bases and the V segment lost 5 bases, leaving 13 bases of the junction unmatched. The CDR3 contains 16 residues. The DNA of the CDR3 is TGTGCCAGTAGTCCGGCCGGGACAGTGAAGATTCAGCCCCAGCATTTT. Amino acids: CASSPAGTVKIQPQHF.

The chain couples TRBV11-2 to TRBJ1-5; D is perhaps TRBD1 (6 bases). CDR3 length: 16 amino acids. Germline CDR1 is SGHAT and CDR2 is FQNNGV. Trimming took 5 bases from V and 3 from J, leaving 17 bases between them. The CDR3 DNA reads TGTGCCAGCAGCCAAACAGGGACCCTGACCAATCAGCCCCAGCATTTT. Its translation: CASSQTGTLTNQPQHF.

The V and J genes are TRBV5-4 and TRBJ2-5; 11 positions agree with TRBD2. With the DNA end fitting TRBJ2-7 better, the J assignment may be wrong. Germline CDR1 reads SGHNT; CDR2 reads YYREEE (reference sequence). This CDR3 has 16 residues. CDR3 in DNA: TGTGCCAGCAGCTTGGCGACTAGCGGGGACTCCTACGAGCAGTACTTC. This translates into CASSLATSGDSYEQYF.

This clone was recorded a few times. The chain employs TRBV11-2 and TRBJ1-6, with D tentatively TRBD1 (6 bases). Germline V gene sequence: CDR1 SGHAT, CDR2 FQNNGV. The CDR3 extends over 17 amino acids. Between the trimmed V and J ends, which lost 5 bases and 5 bases, there was a span of 19 bases. CDR3 coding DNA: TGTGCCAGCAGCAGCCGACAGGCCTTATTCGATAATTCACCCCTCCACTTT. Encoded protein: CASSSRQALFDNSPLHF.

This clone was observed a handful of times. The chain couples TRBV11-3 to TRBJ2-7, with D possibly matching TRBD1 (7 bases). The CDR3 is 13 amino acids. Trimming took off 6 bases at V and 2 bases at J, with 11 bases between the two ends. Germline assignment: CDR1 SGHNT and CDR2 YENEEA. The CDR3 DNA follows: TGTGCCAGCAGGGGGGGACAGACCTACGAGCAGTACTTC. Protein sequence: CASRGGQTYEQYF.